This T cell receptor beta chain was captured by sequencing in a study of shared clonotypes between healthy human individuals. CD45RO-negative cells were positively selected for CCR7, leaving out terminally differentiated effector memory CD45RA+ cells. CDR3 size: 13 residues. Germline V lookup: CDR1 SEHNR, CDR2 FQNEAQ (reference sequence). V dropped 5 bases and J dropped 0 bases, with 7 bases sitting between them. Libraries were prepared by immunoSEQ multiplex PCR; TCRdb keeps only in-frame clonotypes and omits some of them. The profile covers approximately 2,200,000 clones, with 85% to 95% appearing a single time and over 1.5% taken by the ten largest.

The sequencing input was naive CD8+ T cells from PBMCs. This TCR came from a man younger than 35 in good health. Some clones in this sample may be carry-over from other donors' samples. The chain links TRBV7-9 to TRBJ1-1, with D uncertain. DNA for the CDR3: TGTGCCAGCAGCCCCGTAATGAACACTGAAGCTTTCTTT. This codes for CASSPVMNTEAFF.